This section outlines one T cell receptor beta chain sequence together with its context. The antigen remains undetermined. This table comes from immunoSEQ multiplex PCR, and its TCRdb copy is limited to in-frame clones, with some not included. This sample has over 100,000 clones, with roughly 84% found just once. These data originate in a study of T cell responses to AZD1222 COVID-19 vaccine. From germline, CDR1 is SGHRS and CDR2 YFSETQ. V was pared by 7 bases and J by 5 bases, with 16 bases between. The CDR3 has 14 amino acids. Study findings and constraints: Two AZD1222 administrations were followed by greater Spike-specific TCR breadth and depth.

The chain uses TRBV5-1 and TRBJ2-1, with D possibly TRBD1 on 6 matching bases. The TCR comes from an adult in good health. The sample here was peripheral blood, taken on day 0 of AZD1222 vaccination. This CDR3 reads CASGSGQGHNEQFF. CDR3 bases: TGCGCCAGCGGGAGTGGCCAGGGGCACAATGAGCAGTTCTTC.